The 7 T cell receptor beta chains below come from one sample, sequenced in a study of beta chain features in type 1 diabetes. TCRB transcripts that were expressed got sequenced, as all of the isolated RNA had been reverse transcribed. This table comes from immunoSEQ multiplex PCR, and its TCRdb copy is limited to in-frame clones, with some not included. The data contain over 500,000 clones, around 15% of them seen just once; the ten biggest clones take up around 0.095%. The specimen sequenced was naive CD4+ T cells from blood. These receptor sequences come from a man in his late teens or twenties in good health.

This clone was seen a handful of times. This chain links TRBV7-2 with TRBJ1-4; D is ambiguous. This CDR3 spans 17 amino acids. Germline V gene sequence: CDR1 SGHTA, CDR2 FQGNSA. The V and J ends lost 0 bases and 0 bases respectively, with 11 bases between them. In DNA, the CDR3 is TGTGCCAGCAGCTTAGCCCGGACGGCCTCAACTAATGAAAAACTGTTTTTT. Translation: CASSLARTASTNEKLFF.

The CDR3 bases are TGTGCCAGCAGCTCCGCAGGGAAAGCTACTAACGAGCAGTACTTC. Translating gives CASSSAGKATNEQYF. The chain employs TRBV7-3 and TRBJ2-7; D is possibly TRBD1 (5 bases). This CDR3 is built from 15 residues. Trimming removed 4 bases at V and 5 bases at J, with 18 bases between. CDR1 and CDR2 from the germline V gene are SGHTA and FQGTGA.

This clone showed up just a few times. The J gene is TRBJ1-5, the V gene TRBV7-9; TRBD1 matches at 8 bases. CDR1 is SEHNR, CDR2 FQNEAQ, per germline (reference sequence). The CDR3 runs to 15 residues. The ends lost 2 bases at V and 2 bases at J; junction bases unmatched: 2. The CDR3 coding sequence is TGTGCCAGCAGCTTACAGACAGGGGGCAATCAGCCCCAGCATTTT. It translates to CASSLQTGGNQPQHF.

On this clone: Distinct nucleotide sequences in the sample also encode this CDR3. The chain joins TRBV9 to TRBJ2-7, with D perhaps TRBD1 (6 bases). Trimming stripped 3 bases from V and 2 bases from J, with 12 bases between. CDR3 length: 14 residues. Germline V CDR1 and CDR2: SGDLS, YYNGEE. CDR3 amino acids: CASSANRVPYEQYF. The DNA of the CDR3 is TGTGCCAGCAGCGCAAACAGGGTCCCCTACGAGCAGTACTTC.

Here the CDR3 reads CAISVGPRNQPQHF. The CDR3, as DNA: TGTGCCATCAGTGTTGGACCCCGCAATCAGCCCCAGCATTTT. The rearrangement links TRBV10-3 to TRBJ1-5; the D is unclear. The CDR3 has 14 amino acids. Trimming stripped 4 bases from V and 2 bases from J, with 9 bases between. CDR1 and CDR2 from the germline V gene are ENHRY and SYGVKD.

This chain joins TRBV5-4 and TRBJ1-1; no clear D. This CDR3 contains 14 residues. Germline V gene lookup returns CDR1 SGHNT and CDR2 YYREEE (reference sequence). V dropped 4 bases and J dropped 4 bases, with 14 bases sitting between them. In DNA form, the CDR3 reads TGTGCCAGCAGCCCGCCACGGCAGGTCACTGAAGCTTTCTTT. It yields the protein CASSPPRQVTEAFF.

The V and J genes are TRBV6-1 and TRBJ2-5, with a weak D call TRBD2 (6 bases). Deletions cut 5 bases from V and 4 bases from J, with 17 bases between. The CDR3 extends over 15 amino acids. In germline, CDR1 is MNHNS, CDR2 SASEGT. Here the CDR3 DNA reads TGTGCCAGCAGTCCGTATAGCGGTTGGGGAGAGACCCAGTACTTC. Translation: CASSPYSGWGETQYF.